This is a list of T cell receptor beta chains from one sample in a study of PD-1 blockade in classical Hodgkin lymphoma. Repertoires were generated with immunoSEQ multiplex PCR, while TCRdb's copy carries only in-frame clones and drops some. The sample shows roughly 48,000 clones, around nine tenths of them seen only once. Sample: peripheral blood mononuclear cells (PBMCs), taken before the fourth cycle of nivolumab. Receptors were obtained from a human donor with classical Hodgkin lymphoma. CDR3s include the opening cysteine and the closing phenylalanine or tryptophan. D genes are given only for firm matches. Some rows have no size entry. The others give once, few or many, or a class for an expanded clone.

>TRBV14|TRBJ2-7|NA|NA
CASSRRPQATNYEQYF
TGTGCCAGCAGCCGCCGTCCCCAGGCGACTAACTACGAGCAGTACTTC
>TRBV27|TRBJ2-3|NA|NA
CASSFEQTQITQYF
TGTGCCAGCAGTTTCGAACAGACTCAAATAACGCAGTATTTT
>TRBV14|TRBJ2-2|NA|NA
CASSQVWGPNTGELFF
TGTGCCAGCAGCCAAGTCTGGGGGCCGAACACCGGGGAGCTGTTTTTT
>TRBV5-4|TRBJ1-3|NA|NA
CASKGDAGNTIYF
TGTGCCAGCAAAGGGGACGCTGGAAACACCATATATTTT
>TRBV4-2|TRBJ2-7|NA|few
CASSQRALAPEQYF
TGTGCCAGCAGCCAACGAGCGCTAGCCCCTGAGCAGTACTTC
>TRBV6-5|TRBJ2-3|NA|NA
CASSSTPTGNTQYF
TGTGCCAGCAGTTCAACGCCAACAGGGAATACGCAGTATTTT
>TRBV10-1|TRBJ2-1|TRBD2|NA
CASSESLVAGDEQFF
TGCGCCAGCAGTGAGTCGTTGGTAGCGGGAGATGAGCAGTTCTTC
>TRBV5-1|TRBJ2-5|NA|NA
CASSQYQETQYF
TGCGCCAGCAGCCAGTACCAAGAGACCCAGTACTTC
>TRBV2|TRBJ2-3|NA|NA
CATPSRGNTDTQYF
TGTGCCACCCCGTCCCGCGGGAACACAGATACGCAGTATTTT
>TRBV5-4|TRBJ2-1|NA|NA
CASSLWGLNEQFF
TGTGCCAGCAGCTTGTGGGGATTAAATGAGCAGTTCTTC
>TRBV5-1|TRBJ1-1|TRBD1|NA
CASSLGKTGTGTLKTEAFF
TGCGCCAGCAGCTTGGGGAAGACCGGGACAGGGACCCTGAAGACTGAAGCTTTCTTT
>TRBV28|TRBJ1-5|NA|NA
CASSPPDQPQHF
TGTGCCAGCAGCCCGCCGGACCAGCCCCAGCATTTT
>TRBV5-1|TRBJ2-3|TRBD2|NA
CASSPQRGATDTQYF
TGCGCCAGCAGCCCCCAGCGGGGGGCCACAGATACGCAGTATTTT
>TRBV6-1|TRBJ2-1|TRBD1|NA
CASSDRDRVYNEQFF
TGTGCCAGCAGTGACCGGGACAGGGTATACAATGAGCAGTTCTTC
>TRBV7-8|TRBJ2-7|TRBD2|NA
CASSLSSGRYEQYF
TGTGCCAGCAGCTTATCTAGCGGGAGGTACGAGCAGTACTTC
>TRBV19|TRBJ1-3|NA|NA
CASAPGRAGNTIYF
TGTGCCAGTGCCCCGGGACGAGCTGGAAACACCATATATTTT
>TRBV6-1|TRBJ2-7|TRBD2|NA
CASSEKGGSSNEQYF
TGTGCCAGCAGTGAAAAGGGCGGGAGTAGTAACGAGCAGTACTTC
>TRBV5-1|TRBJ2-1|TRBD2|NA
CASQGLAGVGTYNEQFF
TGCGCCAGCCAGGGACTAGCGGGAGTGGGGACCTACAATGAGCAGTTCTTC
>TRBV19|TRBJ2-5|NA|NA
CASSPHVGTETQYF
TGTGCCAGTAGTCCCCATGTTGGCACCGAGACCCAGTACTTC
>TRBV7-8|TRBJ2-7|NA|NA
CASSLVAGASTYEQYF
TGTGCCAGCAGCTTAGTTGCGGGGGCTTCCACCTACGAGCAGTACTTC
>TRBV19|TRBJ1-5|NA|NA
CASRPTDLHVRHQPQHF
TGTGCCAGTAGACCGACAGACCTACACGTCCGGCATCAGCCCCAGCATTTT
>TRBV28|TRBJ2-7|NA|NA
CASSFGDEQYF
TGTGCCAGCAGTTTTGGAGACGAGCAGTACTTC
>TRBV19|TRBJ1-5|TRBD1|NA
CASSRGQGAGQPQHF
TGTGCCAGTAGTAGGGGACAGGGGGCGGGACAGCCCCAGCATTTT
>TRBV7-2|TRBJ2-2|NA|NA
CASSLVGSSTGELFF
TGTGCCAGCAGCTTAGTGGGCAGTTCGACCGGGGAGCTGTTTTTT
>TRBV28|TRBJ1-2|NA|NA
CASRTSSGSYGYTF
TGTGCCAGCAGAACCTCATCGGGTTCGTATGGCTACACCTTC
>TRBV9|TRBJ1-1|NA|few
CASSVDSGVTEAFF
TGTGCCAGCAGCGTAGACTCAGGGGTCACTGAAGCTTTCTTT
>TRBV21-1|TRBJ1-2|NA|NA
CASSKDRTGPDYGYTF
TGTGCCAGCAGCAAAGACCGGACAGGGCCTGACTATGGCTACACCTTC
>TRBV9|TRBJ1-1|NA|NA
CASSVGVVLDTEAFF
TGTGCCAGCAGCGTAGGAGTGGTACTGGACACTGAAGCTTTCTTT
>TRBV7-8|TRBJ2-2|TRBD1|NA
CASSLTGGWTGELFF
TGTGCCAGCAGCTTAACAGGGGGCTGGACCGGGGAGCTGTTTTTT
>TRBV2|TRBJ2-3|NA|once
CATWDPLTDTQYF
TGTGCCACCTGGGACCCCCTCACAGATACGCAGTATTTT
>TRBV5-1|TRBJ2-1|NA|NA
CASSVQLGDYNEQFF
TGCGCCAGCAGCGTACAATTGGGCGACTACAATGAGCAGTTCTTC
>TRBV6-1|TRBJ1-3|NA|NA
CASSEGRHSGNTIYF
TGTGCCAGCAGTGAGGGGCGACACTCTGGAAACACCATATATTTT
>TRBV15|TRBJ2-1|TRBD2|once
CATSPPEGLAPFGQFF
TGTGCCACCAGCCCTCCCGAGGGACTAGCCCCTTTCGGGCAGTTCTTC
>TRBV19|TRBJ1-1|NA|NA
CASSPLPAGNTEAFF
TGTGCCAGTAGTCCCCTCCCCGCAGGAAACACTGAAGCTTTCTTT
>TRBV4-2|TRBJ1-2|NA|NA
CASSQGEVLYYGYTF
TGTGCCAGCAGCCAAGGCGAGGTCTTGTACTATGGCTACACCTTC
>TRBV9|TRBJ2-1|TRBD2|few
CASSETSGDYNEQFF
TGTGCCAGCAGCGAGACTAGCGGGGATTACAATGAGCAGTTCTTC
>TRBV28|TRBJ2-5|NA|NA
CASSPHSVGLETQYF
TGTGCCAGCAGTCCCCACTCGGTGGGGCTAGAGACCCAGTACTTC